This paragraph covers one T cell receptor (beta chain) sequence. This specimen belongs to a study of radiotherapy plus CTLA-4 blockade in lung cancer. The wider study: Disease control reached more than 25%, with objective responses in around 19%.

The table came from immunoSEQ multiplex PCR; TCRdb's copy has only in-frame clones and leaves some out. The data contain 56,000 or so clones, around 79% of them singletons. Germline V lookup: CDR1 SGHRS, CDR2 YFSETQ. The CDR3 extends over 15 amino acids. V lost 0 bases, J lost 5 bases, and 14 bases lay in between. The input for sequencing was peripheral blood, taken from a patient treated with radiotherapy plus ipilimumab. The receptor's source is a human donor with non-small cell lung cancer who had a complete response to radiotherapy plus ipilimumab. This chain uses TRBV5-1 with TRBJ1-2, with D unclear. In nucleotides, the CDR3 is TGCGCCAGCAGCTTGGGCCTGGGCCTTAAGTATGGCTACACCTTC. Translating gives CASSLGLGLKYGYTF.